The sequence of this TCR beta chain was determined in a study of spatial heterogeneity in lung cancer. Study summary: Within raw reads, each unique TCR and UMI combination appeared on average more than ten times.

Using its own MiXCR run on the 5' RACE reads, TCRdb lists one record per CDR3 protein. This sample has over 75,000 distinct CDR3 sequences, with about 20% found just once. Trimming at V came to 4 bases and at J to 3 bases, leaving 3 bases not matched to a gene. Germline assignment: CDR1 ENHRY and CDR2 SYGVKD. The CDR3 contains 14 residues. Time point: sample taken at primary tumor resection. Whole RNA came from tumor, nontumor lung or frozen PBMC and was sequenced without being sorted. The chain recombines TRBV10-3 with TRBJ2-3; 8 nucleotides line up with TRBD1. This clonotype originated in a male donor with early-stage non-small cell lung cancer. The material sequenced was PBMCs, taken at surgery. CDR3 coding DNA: TGTGCCATCAGTGGGCAGGGGGCAACAGATACGCAGTATTTT. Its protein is CAISGQGATDTQYF.